This T cell receptor (beta chain) comes out of a study of T-cell memory formation after mild COVID-19 (dated by TCRdb to the early 2020s). Notes on the research overall: TCR sequence clusters from the two donors were found to be largely donor specific. T-cell clones expanding and contracting after mild COVID-19 in two donors were tracked by longitudinal TCRalpha and TCRbeta repertoire sequencing. The cohort comprised two young, previously healthy adult volunteers, one female and one male.

Ficoll-Paque density gradient centrifugation was the method used to isolate PBMCs. On this clonotype itself: What this receptor recognizes is not known. The sample holds no much larger clone one base away, and base qualities are not on file.

Sequencing was performed on an Illumina NovaSeq 6000. TCRalpha and TCRbeta cDNA libraries were constructed by 5'RACE with constant-segment primers, with sample barcodes and unique molecular identifiers being introduced. Trizol reagent was used to extract RNA from every sample. Libraries were amplified in two PCR steps, with a second sample barcode and Illumina TruSeq adapters added in the second step. The libraries were sequenced on an Illumina NovaSeq using 2 x 150 bp paired-end reads. On the study's bioinformatics: The reads were demultiplexed and collapsed into UMI-guided consensus sequences using migec v1.2.7. Using mixcr v2.1.11, UMI consensuses were aligned to TRA and TRB V and J templates and then assembled into clonotypes. A clonotype was counted as expanded or contracted only when both edgeR and NoisET called the clonotype significant, with the noise models trained on biological replicates. edgeR calls used a false discovery rate-adjusted p below 0.01 and a log2 fold-change threshold of 1. As an exploratory analysis of dynamics, PCA with hierarchical clustering was applied to max-normalized trajectories of the 1000 most abundant clonotypes. Each responding clone was given a CD4 or CD8 phenotype based on the CD4+ and CD8+ repertoires, which had been sequenced separately. TCRdb trimmed public reads at Q25 via fastp, called clones via MiXCR and kept in-frame beta chains. All rows with the same CDR3 protein become a single entry with the most common DNA and genes. It is TCRdb's table, rather than the study itself, that gives the V and J calls and clone size. The sample records 300,000 to 350,000 distinct CDR3 sequences, roughly 13% of which are singletons. 22% of the sample goes to the ten largest clones.

Broader findings and caveats from the paper: SARS-CoV-2 specificity of the second-wave clones peaking on day 37 was not confirmed. Contracting CD4+ clones turned up mainly in the CM and EM memory subsets, whereas EMRA was where CD8+ clones were enriched. Clones contracting from day 15 to 85 had balanced CD4/CD8 phenotypes, while a second wave expanding from day 15 to 37 was biased towards CD4+. Some responding clones were detected in pre-infection memory, suggesting pre-existing cross-reactive memory T cells joined the SARS-CoV-2 response. Only a couple of mild cases were covered in the study, and larger cohorts including severe cases with pre-infection samples were considered necessary.

Relative to germline, V is 4 bases shorter and J is 0 bases shorter, with 9 bases between their ends. Reading the germline V gene gives CDR1 LGHNA and CDR2 YSLEER. From its cysteine to its phenylalanine, the CDR3 spans 15 amino acids. Only CDR3 DNA is held: 45 bases, read in frame from base 1. The sequence was collected from a man aged 18 to 30 who had mild COVID-19 (a few samples of this study predate the infection). The sample titles of this study are shuffled in the database, so cell type and time point are left out; the donor was told from shared clones. Material for sequencing was PBMCs or a T cell subset sorted from them (not recorded which). The V and J genes are TRBV4-3 and TRBJ2-2, with no confidently assigned D gene. DNA sequence: TGCGCCAGCAGCCTGGGCTACGCGAACACCGGGGAGCTGTTTTTT. Its coded protein is CASSLGYANTGELFF.